This T cell receptor (beta chain) is from a study of cytomegalovirus exposure and HLA in healthy donors. The CDR3 spans 15 residues. CDR1 and CDR2 (germline): SGHVS, FNYEAQ. V lost 2 bases and J 3 bases, leaving 13 bases between the germline ends. Study-level findings and limits: What was likely a sequencing artifact was a cluster of highly shared sequence variants.

13 Jbeta primers and 60 Vbeta primers were used for the PCR. Sequencing used immunoSEQ multiplex PCR; TCRdb keeps in-frame clones, though not all of them. The data contain about 150,000 clones, around 80% of them seen just once; the ten biggest clones take up 1%. As regards this clone: Its antigen remains unknown.

The sequencing input was PBMCs. This sequence originates from a woman in her forties or fifties in good health and CMV-seropositive. V and J are TRBV7-6 and TRBJ1-2; D is uncertain. This CDR3 is CASSLLGGEDYGYTF. CDR3 sequence (DNA): TGTGCCAGCAGCTTATTAGGCGGAGAGGACTATGGCTACACCTTC.